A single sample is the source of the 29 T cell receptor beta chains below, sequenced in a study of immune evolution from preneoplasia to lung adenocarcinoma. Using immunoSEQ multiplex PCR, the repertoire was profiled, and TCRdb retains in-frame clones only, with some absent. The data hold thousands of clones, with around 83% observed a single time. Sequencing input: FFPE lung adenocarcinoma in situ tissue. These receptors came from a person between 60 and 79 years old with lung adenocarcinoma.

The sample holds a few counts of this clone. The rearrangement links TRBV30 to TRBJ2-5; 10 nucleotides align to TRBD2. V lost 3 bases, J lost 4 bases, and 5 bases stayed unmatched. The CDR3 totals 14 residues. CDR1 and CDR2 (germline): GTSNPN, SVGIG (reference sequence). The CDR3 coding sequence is TGTGCCTGGAGGCAAGCGGGGGGGCGAGAGACCCAGTACTTC. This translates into CAWRQAGGRETQYF.

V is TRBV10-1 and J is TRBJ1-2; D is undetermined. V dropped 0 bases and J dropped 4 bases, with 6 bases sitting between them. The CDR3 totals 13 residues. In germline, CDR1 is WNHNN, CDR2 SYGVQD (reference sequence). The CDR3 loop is CASSESGSYGYTF. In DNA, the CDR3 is TGCGCCAGCAGTGAGTCGGGCAGCTATGGCTACACCTTC.

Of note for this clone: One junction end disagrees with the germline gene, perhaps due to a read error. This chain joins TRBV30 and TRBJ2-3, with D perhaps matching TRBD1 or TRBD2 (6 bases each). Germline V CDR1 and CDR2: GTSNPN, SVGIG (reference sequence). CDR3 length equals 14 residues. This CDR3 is CARRGERRTDTQYF. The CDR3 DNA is TGTGCCAGGAGGGGGGAGAGACGCACAGATACGCAGTATTTT.

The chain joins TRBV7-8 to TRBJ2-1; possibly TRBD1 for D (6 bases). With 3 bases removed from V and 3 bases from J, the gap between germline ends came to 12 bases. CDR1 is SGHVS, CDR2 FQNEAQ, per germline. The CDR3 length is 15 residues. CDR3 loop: CASSLGTSFYNEQFF. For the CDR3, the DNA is TGTGCCAGCAGCTTGGGGACATCCTTCTACAATGAGCAGTTCTTC.

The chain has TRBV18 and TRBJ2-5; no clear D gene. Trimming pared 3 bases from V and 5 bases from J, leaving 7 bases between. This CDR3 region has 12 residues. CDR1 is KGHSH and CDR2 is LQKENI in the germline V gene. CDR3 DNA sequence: TGTGCCAGCTCACCCTCGGATGAGACCCAGTACTTC. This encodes CASSPSDETQYF.

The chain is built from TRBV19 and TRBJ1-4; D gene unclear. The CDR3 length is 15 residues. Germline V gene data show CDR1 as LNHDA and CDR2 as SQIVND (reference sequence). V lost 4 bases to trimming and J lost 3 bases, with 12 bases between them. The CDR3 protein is CASSTRTGANEKLFF. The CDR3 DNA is TGTGCCAGTAGTACCCGTACGGGTGCTAATGAAAAACTGTTTTTT.

The CDR3 sequence: CASSQDWRNEQFF. In DNA form, the CDR3 reads TGCGCCAGCAGCCAAGATTGGAGGAATGAGCAGTTCTTC. The chain combines TRBV4-3 with TRBJ2-1; tentatively, D is TRBD2 (5 bases). This CDR3 spans 13 amino acids. Trimming took off 0 bases at V and 7 bases at J, with 7 bases between the two ends. The germline V gene has CDR1 LGHNA and CDR2 YSLEER.

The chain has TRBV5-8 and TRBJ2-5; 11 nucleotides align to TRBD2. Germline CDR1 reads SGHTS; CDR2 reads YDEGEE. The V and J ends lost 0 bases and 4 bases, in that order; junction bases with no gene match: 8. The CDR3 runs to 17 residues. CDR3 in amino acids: CASSLAYSGGAGETQYF. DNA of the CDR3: TGTGCCAGCAGCTTGGCCTATAGCGGGGGGGCCGGAGAGACCCAGTACTTC.

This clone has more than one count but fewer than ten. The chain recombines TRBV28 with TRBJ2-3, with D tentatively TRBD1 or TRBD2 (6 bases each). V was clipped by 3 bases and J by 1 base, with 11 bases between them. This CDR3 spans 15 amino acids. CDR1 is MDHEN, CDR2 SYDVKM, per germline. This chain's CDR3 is CASSFGGLGTDTQYF. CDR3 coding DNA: TGTGCCAGCAGTTTTGGGGGGCTCGGCACAGATACGCAGTATTTT. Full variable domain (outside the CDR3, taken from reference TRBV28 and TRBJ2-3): DVKVTQSSRYLVKRTGEKVFLECVQDMDHENMFWYRQDPGLGLRLIYFSYDVKMKEKGDIPEGYSVSREKKERFSLILESASTNQTSMYLCASSFGGLGTDTQYFGPGTRLTVL.

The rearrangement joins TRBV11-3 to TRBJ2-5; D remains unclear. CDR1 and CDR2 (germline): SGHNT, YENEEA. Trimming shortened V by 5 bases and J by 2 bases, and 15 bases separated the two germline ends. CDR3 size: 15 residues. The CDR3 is CASSPGRAQQETQYF. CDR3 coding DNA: TGTGCCAGCAGCCCGGGCAGAGCACAACAAGAGACCCAGTACTTC.

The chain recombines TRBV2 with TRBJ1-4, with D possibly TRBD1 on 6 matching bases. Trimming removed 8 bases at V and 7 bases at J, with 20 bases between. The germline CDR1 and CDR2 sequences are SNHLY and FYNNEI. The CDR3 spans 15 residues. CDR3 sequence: CASGGGFGAFEKLFF. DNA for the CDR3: TGTGCCAGCGGAGGGGGGTTTGGGGCCTTTGAAAAACTGTTTTTT.

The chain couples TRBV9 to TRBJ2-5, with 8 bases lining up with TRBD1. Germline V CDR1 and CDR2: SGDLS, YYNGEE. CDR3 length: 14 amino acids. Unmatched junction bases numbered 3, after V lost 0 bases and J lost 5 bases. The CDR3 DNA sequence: TGTGCCAGCAGCGTAGCAGGGGGCGCCGAGACCCAGTACTTC. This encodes CASSVAGGAETQYF.

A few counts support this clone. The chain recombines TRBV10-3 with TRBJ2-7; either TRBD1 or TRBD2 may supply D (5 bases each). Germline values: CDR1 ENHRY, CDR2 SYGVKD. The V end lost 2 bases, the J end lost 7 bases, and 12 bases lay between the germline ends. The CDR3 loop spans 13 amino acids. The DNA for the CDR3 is TGTGCCATCAGTGAGGGGCAGGGACGTGAGCAGTACTTC. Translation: CAISEGQGREQYF.

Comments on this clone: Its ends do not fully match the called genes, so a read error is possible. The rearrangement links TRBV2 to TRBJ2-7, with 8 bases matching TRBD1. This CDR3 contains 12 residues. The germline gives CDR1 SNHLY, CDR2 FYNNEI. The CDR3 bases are TGTGCCAGCAGTGAAGGAAAGACAGGGGTGGGCTTC. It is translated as CASSEGKTGVGF.

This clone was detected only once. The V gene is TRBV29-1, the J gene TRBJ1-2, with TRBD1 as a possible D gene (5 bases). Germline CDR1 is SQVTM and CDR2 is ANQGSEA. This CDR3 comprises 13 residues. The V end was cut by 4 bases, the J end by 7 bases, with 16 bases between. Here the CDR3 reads CSVGQPGDRGYTF. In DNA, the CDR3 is TGCAGCGTTGGGCAACCTGGGGACCGTGGCTACACCTTC.

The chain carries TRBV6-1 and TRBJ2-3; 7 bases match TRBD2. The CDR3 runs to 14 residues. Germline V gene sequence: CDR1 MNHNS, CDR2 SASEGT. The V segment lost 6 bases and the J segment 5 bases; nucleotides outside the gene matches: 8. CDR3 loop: CASSLGGLVDTQYF. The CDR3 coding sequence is TGTGCCAGCAGCCTGGGGGGGTTGGTAGATACGCAGTATTTT.

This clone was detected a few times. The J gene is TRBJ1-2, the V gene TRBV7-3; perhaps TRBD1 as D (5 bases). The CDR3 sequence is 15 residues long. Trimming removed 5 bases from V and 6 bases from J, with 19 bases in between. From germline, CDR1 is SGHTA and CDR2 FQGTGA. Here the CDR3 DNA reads TGTGCCAGCAGCAACACCGGGGGGAGTCTGGATGGCTACACCTTC. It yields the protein CASSNTGGSLDGYTF.

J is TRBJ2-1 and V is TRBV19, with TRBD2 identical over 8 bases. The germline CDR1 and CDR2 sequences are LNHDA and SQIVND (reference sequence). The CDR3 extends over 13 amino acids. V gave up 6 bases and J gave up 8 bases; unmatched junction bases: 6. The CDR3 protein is CASRYSGLDEQFF. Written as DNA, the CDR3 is TGTGCCAGTAGGTATTCGGGACTAGATGAGCAGTTCTTC.

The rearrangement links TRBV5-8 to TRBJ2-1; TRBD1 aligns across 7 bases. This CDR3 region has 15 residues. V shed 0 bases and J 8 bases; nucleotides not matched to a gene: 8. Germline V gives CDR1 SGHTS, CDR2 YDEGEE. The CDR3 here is CASSLAKYRGHEQFF. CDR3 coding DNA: TGTGCCAGCAGCTTGGCCAAGTACAGGGGCCATGAGCAGTTCTTC.

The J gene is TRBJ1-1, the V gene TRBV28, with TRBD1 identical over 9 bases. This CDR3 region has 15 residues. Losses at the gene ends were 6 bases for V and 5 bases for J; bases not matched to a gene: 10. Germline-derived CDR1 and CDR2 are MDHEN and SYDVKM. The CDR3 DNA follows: TGTGCCAGCAGATACCAGGACAGGGGAGGAACTGAAGCTTTCTTT. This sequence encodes CASRYQDRGGTEAFF.

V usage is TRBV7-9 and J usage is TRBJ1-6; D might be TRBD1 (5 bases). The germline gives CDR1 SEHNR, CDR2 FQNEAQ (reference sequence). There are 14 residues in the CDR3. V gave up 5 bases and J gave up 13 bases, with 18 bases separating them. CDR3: CASSLDRYGIPLHF. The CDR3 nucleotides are TGTGCCAGCAGCCTCGACAGATACGGAATCCCCCTCCACTTT.

The CDR3: CASSVWGSGGDIQYF. The CDR3 nucleotides read TGTGCCAGCAGCGTATGGGGGAGCGGGGGAGACATTCAGTACTTC. The V and J genes are TRBV9 and TRBJ2-4; 8 nucleotides line up with TRBD2. J was trimmed by 8 bases and V by 1 base; bases with no gene match: 8. Germline CDR1 SGDLS, CDR2 YYNGEE. The CDR3 totals 15 residues.

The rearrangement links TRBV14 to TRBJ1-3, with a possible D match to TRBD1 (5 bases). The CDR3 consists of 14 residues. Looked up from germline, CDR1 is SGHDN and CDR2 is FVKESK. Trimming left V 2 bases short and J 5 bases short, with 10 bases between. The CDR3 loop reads CASSQSGSRNTIYF. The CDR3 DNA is TGTGCCAGCAGCCAATCAGGGTCCCGAAACACCATATATTTT.

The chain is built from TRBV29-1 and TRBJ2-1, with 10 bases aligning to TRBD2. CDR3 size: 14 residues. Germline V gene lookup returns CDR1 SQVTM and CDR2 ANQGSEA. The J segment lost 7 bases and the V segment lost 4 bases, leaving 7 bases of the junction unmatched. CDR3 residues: CSVGVAGGGNEQFF. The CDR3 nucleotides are TGCAGCGTTGGGGTAGCGGGGGGAGGTAATGAGCAGTTCTTC.

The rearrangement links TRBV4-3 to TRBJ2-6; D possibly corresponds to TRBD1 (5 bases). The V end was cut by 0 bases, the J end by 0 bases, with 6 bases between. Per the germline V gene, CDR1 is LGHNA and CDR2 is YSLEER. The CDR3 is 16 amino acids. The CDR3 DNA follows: TGCGCCAGCAGCCAAGATACAGGCTCTGGGGCCAACGTCCTGACTTTC. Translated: CASSQDTGSGANVLTF.

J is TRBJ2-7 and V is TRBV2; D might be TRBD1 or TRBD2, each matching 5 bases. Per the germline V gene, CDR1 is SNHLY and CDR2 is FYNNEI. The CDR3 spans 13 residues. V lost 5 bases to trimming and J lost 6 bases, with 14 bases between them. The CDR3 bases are TGTGCCAGCAGTCTAAGGGACCGAGGCGAGCAGTACTTC. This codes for CASSLRDRGEQYF.

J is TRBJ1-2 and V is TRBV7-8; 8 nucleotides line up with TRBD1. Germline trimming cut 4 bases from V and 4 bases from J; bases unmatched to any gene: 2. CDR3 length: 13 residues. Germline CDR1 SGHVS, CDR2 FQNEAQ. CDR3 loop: CASSSDRAYGYTF. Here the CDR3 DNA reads TGTGCCAGCAGCTCGGACAGGGCCTATGGCTACACCTTC. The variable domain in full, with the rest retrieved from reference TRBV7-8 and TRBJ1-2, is GAGVSQSPRYKVAKRGQDVALRCDPISGHVSLFWYQQALGQGPEFLTYFQNEAQLDKSGLPSDRFFAERPEGSVSTLKIQRTQQEDSAVYLCASSSDRAYGYTFGSGTRLTVV.

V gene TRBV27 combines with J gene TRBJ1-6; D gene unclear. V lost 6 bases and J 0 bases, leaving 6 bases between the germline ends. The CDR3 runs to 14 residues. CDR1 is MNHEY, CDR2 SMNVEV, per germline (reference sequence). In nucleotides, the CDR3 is TGTGCCAGCAGGAGACACTCCTATAATTCACCCCTCCACTTT. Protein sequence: CASRRHSYNSPLHF.

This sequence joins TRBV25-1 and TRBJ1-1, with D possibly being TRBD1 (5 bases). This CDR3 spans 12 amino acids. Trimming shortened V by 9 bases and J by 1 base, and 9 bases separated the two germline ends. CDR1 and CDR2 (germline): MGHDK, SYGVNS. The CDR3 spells CARGAANTEAFF. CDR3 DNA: TGTGCCAGAGGGGCAGCGAACACTGAAGCTTTCTTT.